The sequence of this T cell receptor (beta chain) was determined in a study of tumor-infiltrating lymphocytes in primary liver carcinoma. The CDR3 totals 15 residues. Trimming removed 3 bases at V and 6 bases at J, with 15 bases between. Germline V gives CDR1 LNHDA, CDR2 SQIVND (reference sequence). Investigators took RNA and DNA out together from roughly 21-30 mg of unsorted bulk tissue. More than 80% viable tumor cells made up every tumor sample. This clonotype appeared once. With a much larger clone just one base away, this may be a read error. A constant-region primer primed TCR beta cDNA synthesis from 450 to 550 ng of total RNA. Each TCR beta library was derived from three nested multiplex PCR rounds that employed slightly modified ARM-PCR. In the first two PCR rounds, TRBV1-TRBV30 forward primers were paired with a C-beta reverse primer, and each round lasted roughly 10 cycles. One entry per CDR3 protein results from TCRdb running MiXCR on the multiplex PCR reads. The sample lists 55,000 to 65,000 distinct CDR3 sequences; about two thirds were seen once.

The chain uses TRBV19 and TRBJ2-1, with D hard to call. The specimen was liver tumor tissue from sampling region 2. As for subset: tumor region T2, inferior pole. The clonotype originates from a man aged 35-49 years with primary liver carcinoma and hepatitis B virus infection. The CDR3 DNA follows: TGTGCCAGTAGTATCGCACATGGTAACCTCAATGAGCAGTTCTTC. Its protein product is CASSIAHGNLNEQFF.